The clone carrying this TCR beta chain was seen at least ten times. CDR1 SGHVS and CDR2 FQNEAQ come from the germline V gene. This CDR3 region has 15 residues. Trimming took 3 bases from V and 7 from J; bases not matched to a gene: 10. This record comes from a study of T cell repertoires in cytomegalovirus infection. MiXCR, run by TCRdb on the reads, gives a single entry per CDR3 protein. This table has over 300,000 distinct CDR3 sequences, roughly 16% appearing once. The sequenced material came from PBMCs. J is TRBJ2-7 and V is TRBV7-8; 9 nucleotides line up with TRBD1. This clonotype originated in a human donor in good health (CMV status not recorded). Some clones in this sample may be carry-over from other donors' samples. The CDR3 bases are TGTGCCAGCAGCTTCCTGCTGGGACAGGGCTCGGAGCAGTACTTC. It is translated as CASSFLLGQGSEQYF. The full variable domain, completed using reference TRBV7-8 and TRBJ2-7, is GAGVSQSPRYKVAKRGQDVALRCDPISGHVSLFWYQQALGQGPEFLTYFQNEAQLDKSGLPSDRFFAERPEGSVSTLKIQRTQQEDSAVYLCASSFLLGQGSEQYFGPGTRLTVT.